This paragraph reports one T cell receptor (beta chain). Its target is not known. Generated by immunoSEQ multiplex PCR, the TCRdb table keeps only in-frame clones and is missing some. The data contain approximately 1.5 million clones, around 98.5% of them seen just once; the ten biggest clones take up about 0.4%. The sample belongs to a study of shared clonotypes between healthy human individuals. Whole-study findings and limits: Researchers found naive subsets generally carried larger estimated richness than memory subsets.

CDR1 and CDR2 from the germline V gene are SGHRS and YFSETQ. This CDR3 region has 14 residues. Trimming removed 0 bases at V and 6 bases at J, with 13 bases between. The material sequenced was naive CD4+ T cells sorted from blood. This sample's subset: CD45RA+ positively selected. The sequence came from a man aged 25 to 40 in good health. The gene calls are TRBV5-1 and TRBJ2-7; D gene uncertain. CDR3 DNA sequence: TGCGCCAGCAGCTTGGCTGAAGTAAAGGGCGAGCAGTACTTC. It specifies CASSLAEVKGEQYF.